The entry below gives a single T cell receptor beta chain sequence along with its context. Its antigen remains unknown. The study's library attached unique molecular identifiers to single cDNA molecules. One entry per CDR3 protein, called by TCRdb with MiXCR from the RACE reads. The top ten hold roughly a tenth of the sample, which has roughly 50,000 distinct CDR3 sequences, 9.5% to 10% seen once. Stated time point: pre-sensitization, week 0. Treatment here: therapeutic diphenylcyclopropenone sensitization with weekly scalp DPC. Unfractionated whole blood was the source from which total RNA was extracted. This sample stems from a study of human T cells and chemical hapten exposure. Study details: Patients were mainly female, each with alopecia areata, totalis or universalis. Points from the study as a whole: Expanded TCRs grouped into significantly more large CDR3 similarity clusters than controls produced.

The CDR3 runs 17 residues. Germline CDR1 and CDR2: SGHKS and YYEKEE (reference sequence). V lost 3 bases to trimming and J lost 1 base; unmatched junction nucleotides: 7. This receptor was identified in a woman aged 25-40 years with alopecia areata. Some clones in this sample may be carry-over from other donors' samples. Sequencing was performed on whole blood, taken in connection with sensitization to the hapten diphenylcyclopropenone (DPC). The chain has TRBV5-5 and TRBJ1-5, with 10 positions matching TRBD1. CDR3 protein: CASSWGDRGRSNQPQHF. The CDR3 coding sequence is TGTGCCAGCAGCTGGGGGGACAGGGGCAGGAGCAATCAGCCCCAGCATTTT.